Listed below are T cell receptor beta chains from one sample, sequenced in a study of vaccination and CD4 T cells after COVID-19. Their antigen targets remain unknown. Via MiXCR, TCRdb re-called the PCR reads, giving one row per CDR3 protein. The repertoire holds about 13,000 distinct CDR3 sequences, with over 45% as singletons. Sequencing was carried out using CD4+ T cells from blood, cultured in vitro. The receptors derive from a human donor who had recovered from COVID-19. The CDR3 runs from the conserved cysteine through the conserved F or W. The D gene is left open where the match is weak. Expanded clones are given a class, and other clones once, few, many or no size at all.

clone_size: NA
j_call: TRBJ2-5
v_call: TRBV5-4
d_call: TRBD2
cdr3_aa: CASSFSGGAETQYF
cdr3_nt: TGTGCCAGCAGCTTTAGCGGGGGGGCGGAGACCCAGTACTTC

clone_size: few
j_call: TRBJ1-2
v_call: TRBV30
d_call: NA
cdr3_aa: CAWSVRSAGQGYTF
cdr3_nt: TGTGCCTGGAGTGTACGGTCGGCGGGTCAAGGCTACACCTTC

clone_size: NA
j_call: TRBJ1-5
v_call: TRBV3-1
d_call: NA
cdr3_aa: CASSQGGGQGQPQHF
cdr3_nt: TGTGCCAGCAGCCAAGGGGGGGGGCAGGGTCAGCCCCAGCATTTT

clone_size: NA
j_call: TRBJ1-1
v_call: TRBV5-8
d_call: NA
cdr3_aa: CASSPLTALLEAFF
cdr3_nt: TGTGCCAGCAGCCCGCTGACAGCCCTACTTGAAGCTTTCTTT

clone_size: NA
j_call: TRBJ1-5
v_call: TRBV11-3
d_call: NA
cdr3_aa: CVTDGPRNQPQHF
cdr3_nt: TGTGTTACCGACGGGCCTCGCAATCAGCCCCAGCATTTT

clone_size: few
j_call: TRBJ1-5
v_call: TRBV29-1
d_call: NA
cdr3_aa: CSVGQDTGRDQPQHF
cdr3_nt: TGCAGCGTTGGACAGGATACAGGGAGGGATCAGCCCCAGCATTTT

clone_size: NA
j_call: TRBJ2-3
v_call: TRBV12-5
d_call: NA
cdr3_aa: CASGKGTDTQYF
cdr3_nt: TGTGCTAGTGGTAAGGGCACAGATACGCAGTATTTT

clone_size: NA
j_call: TRBJ2-3
v_call: TRBV12-3/TRBV12-4
d_call: TRBD2
cdr3_aa: CASRRRGGADTQYF
cdr3_nt: TGTGCCAGCAGGAGACGGGGGGGCGCAGATACGCAGTATTTT

clone_size: NA
j_call: TRBJ1-2
v_call: TRBV6-1
d_call: NA
cdr3_aa: CASRDQGTITNYGYTF
cdr3_nt: TGTGCCAGCAGAGACCAGGGGACCATAACTAACTATGGCTACACCTTC

clone_size: NA
j_call: TRBJ2-7
v_call: TRBV5-5
d_call: TRBD2
cdr3_aa: CASSYPGLAGNEQYF
cdr3_nt: TGTGCCAGCAGCTACCCGGGACTAGCGGGGAACGAGCAGTACTTC

clone_size: NA
j_call: TRBJ1-6
v_call: TRBV7-2
d_call: NA
cdr3_aa: CASSSGYEGSPLHF
cdr3_nt: TGTGCCAGCAGCTCTGGCTACGAAGGATCACCCCTCCACTTT

clone_size: few
j_call: TRBJ2-3
v_call: TRBV5-4
d_call: TRBD2
cdr3_aa: CASSQKRGVGTDTQYF
cdr3_nt: TGTGCCAGCAGCCAGAAGCGGGGGGTGGGCACAGATACGCAGTATTTT

clone_size: NA
j_call: TRBJ1-1
v_call: TRBV10-3
d_call: NA
cdr3_aa: CAISESPANTEAFF
cdr3_nt: TGTGCCATCAGTGAGTCTCCAGCGAACACTGAAGCTTTCTTT

clone_size: NA
j_call: TRBJ2-7
v_call: TRBV10-3
d_call: TRBD2
cdr3_aa: CAISAGTSSEGYEQYF
cdr3_nt: TGTGCCATCAGTGCTGGGACTAGCTCAGAGGGTTACGAGCAGTACTTC